The clone carrying this TCR beta chain was found a few times. The V gene's germline CDR1 is LNHDA and CDR2 SQIVND (reference sequence). V was clipped by 11 bases and J by 8 bases, with 19 bases between them. The CDR3 loop spans 14 amino acids. The sample belongs to a study of blood T cell repertoires in COVID-19. The wider study: There were acute and convalescent COVID-19 samples, and they came from the United States, Italy and Spain. The analysed material was cDNA or gDNA that came from T cells, B-cell-depleted T cells, or PBMCs.

Original data processing: The authors estimated nucleated cell counts from reference gene primer amplification. Sequenced by immunoSEQ multiplex PCR; TCRdb stores in-frame clones only, minus some. The DNA gave D and trimming, while V, J and clone size come from that table. The data contain roughly 180,000 clones, around 85% of them singletons. Sequencing used peripheral blood. The TCR sequence derives from an older man with active or convalescent COVID-19. The chain has TRBV19 and TRBJ1-6, with a tentative D call TRBD1 (6 bases). The CDR3 coding sequence is TGTGCCTCTACCAGGGGCCGTGGGGATTCACCCCTCCACTTT. Protein: CASTRGRGDSPLHF.